Each of the 30 T cell receptor beta chains below was sequenced from the same sample in a study of identical twins. TCRdb re-called the 5' RACE reads with MiXCR, one entry per CDR3 protein. The sample includes hundreds of thousands of distinct CDR3 sequences, around 7.4% of them seen just once. The same data also contributed to another study, on yellow fever vaccine responses in identical twins.

Sample: PBMCs. These receptors were collected from a woman aged 18-30 years in good health.

This clonotype was seen repeatedly, ten times or more. The chain couples TRBV10-3 to TRBJ2-5; 7 bases align to TRBD2. This CDR3 comprises 14 residues. J was trimmed by 5 bases and V by 0 bases; bases with no gene match: 3. Germline CDR1 is ENHRY and CDR2 is SYGVKD. In nucleotides, the CDR3 is TGTGCCATCAGTGAGTCTGCAGCGGGGGAGACCCAGTACTTC. As protein: CAISESAAGETQYF.

This clonotype occurred a few times. The V gene is TRBV12-3 or TRBV12-4, the J gene TRBJ2-3; TRBD2 matches 13 bases. This CDR3 spans 18 amino acids. V was pared by 3 bases and J by 0 bases, with 6 bases of the junction left unmatched. In nucleotides, the CDR3 is TGTGCCAGCAGTTTTCGAGGACTAGCGGGAGTTAGCACAGATACGCAGTATTTT. This sequence encodes CASSFRGLAGVSTDTQYF.

This clonotype occurred many times. The chain carries TRBV5-1 and TRBJ2-5, with 8 nucleotides matching TRBD1. The junction had 8 bases not matched to a gene; V was cut back by 1 base and J by 3 bases. Germline values: CDR1 SGHRS, CDR2 YFSETQ. The CDR3 length is 16 residues. The CDR3 nucleotides read TGCGCCAGCAGCTTGTTCTCGGACAGGGCAGAAGAGACCCAGTACTTC. Translation gives CASSLFSDRAEETQYF.

This clonotype was picked up a small number of times. The chain carries TRBV6-5 and TRBJ2-3; D unresolved. CDR1 and CDR2 (germline): MNHEY, SVGAGI. This CDR3 is built from 15 residues. The V and J ends lost 1 base and 4 bases respectively, with 12 bases between them. The CDR3 region is CASSYFGVGPDTQYF. CDR3 coding DNA: TGTGCCAGCAGTTACTTTGGGGTAGGACCAGATACGCAGTATTTT.

CDR3 sequence: CASSLDSEQYF. The CDR3 DNA follows: TGCGCCAGCAGCCTCGACAGCGAGCAGTACTTC. The chain couples TRBV5-1 to TRBJ2-7; TRBD1 might be the D (5 bases). V was shortened by 4 bases and J by 6 bases, with 8 bases between the two germline ends. The CDR3 contains 11 residues. From germline, CDR1 is SGHRS and CDR2 YFSETQ. Full variable domain (rest looked up from reference TRBV5-1 and TRBJ2-7): KAGVTQTPRYLIKTRGQQVTLSCSPISGHRSVSWYQQTPGQGLQFLFEYFSETQRNKGNFPGRFSGRQFSNSRSEMNVSTLELGDSALYLCASSLDSEQYFGPGTRLTVT.

This clonotype appeared a few times. The chain joins TRBV12-3 or TRBV12-4 to TRBJ1-2; the D is unclear. Trimming shortened V by 6 bases and J by 3 bases, and 11 bases separated the two germline ends. The CDR3 runs to 13 residues. CDR3 sequence (DNA): TGTGCCAGCAGAGAAGATAGGGACTATGGCTACACCTTC. This encodes CASREDRDYGYTF.

A remark on this clonotype: The junction shows a germline mismatch at one end, possibly a read error. The chain carries TRBV7-3 and TRBJ2-5; D is unclear. The CDR3 loop spans 13 amino acids. Per the germline V gene, CDR1 is SGHTA and CDR2 is FQGTGA. For the CDR3, the DNA is TGTGCCAGCAGCTTAGTATCTCAAGAGACCCAGCACTTC. It codes for CASSLVSQETQHF.

This clonotype was counted ten times or more. The chain uses TRBV3-1 and TRBJ1-2, with 10 positions matching TRBD1. V shed 3 bases and J 6 bases; nucleotides not matched to a gene: 4. CDR1 LGHDT and CDR2 YNNKEL come from the germline V gene (reference sequence). This CDR3 is 14 amino acids long. CDR3 protein: CASSQAGQGNGYTF. CDR3 nucleotides: TGTGCCAGCAGCCAGGCGGGACAGGGGAATGGCTACACCTTC. Based on the CDR3 plus reference TRBV3-1 and TRBJ1-2, the full variable domain is DTAVSQTPKYLVTQMGNDKSIKCEQNLGHDTMYWYKQDSKKFLKIMFSYNNKELIINETVPNRFSPKSPDKAHLNLHINSLELGDSAVYFCASSQAGQGNGYTFGSGTRLTVV.

This clonotype was seen only a few times. The chain links TRBV20-1 to TRBJ2-5; 11 bases are a match to TRBD1. The V gene end was trimmed by 4 bases and the J gene end by 7 bases; junction bases not matched to a gene: 11. The CDR3 runs to 15 residues. Germline V gene data show CDR1 as DFQATT and CDR2 as SNEGSKA (reference sequence). The DNA for the CDR3 is TGCAGTGCTAACGAGCCGGGACAGGGGGTCGGGACCCAGTACTTC. It specifies CSANEPGQGVGTQYF.

At least ten counts were recorded for this clonotype. The chain links TRBV4-2 to TRBJ1-5, with 9 bases identical to TRBD1. With 3 bases clipped from V and 4 bases from J, the junction kept 10 bases outside the gene matches. The germline gives CDR1 LGHNA, CDR2 YNFKEQ. This CDR3 comprises 17 residues. CDR3 sequence reads: CASSHAAGDRENQPQHF. Written as DNA, the CDR3 is TGTGCCAGCAGCCACGCCGCCGGGGACAGGGAGAATCAGCCCCAGCATTTT.

The table lists this clonotype with a few counts. The V and J genes are TRBV12-3 or TRBV12-4 and TRBJ2-7; 9 bases line up with TRBD1. This CDR3 is 14 amino acids long. Germline trimming cut 6 bases from V and 2 bases from J; bases unmatched to any gene: 5. This chain's CDR3 is CASSPGQGPYEQYV. The CDR3 region has the DNA TGTGCCAGCAGCCCGGGACAGGGCCCCTACGAGCAGTACGTC.

The rearrangement uses TRBV29-1 and TRBJ1-1, with no clear D. This CDR3 contains 12 residues. Germline CDR1 and CDR2: SQVTM and ANQGSEA. Deletions cut 5 bases from V and 2 bases from J, with 9 bases between. Here the CDR3 DNA reads TGCAGCGTTTCCAGGTTCAACACTGAAGCTTTCTTT. Translation gives CSVSRFNTEAFF.

This clonotype was counted many times. The rearrangement joins TRBV11-2 to TRBJ2-5; TRBD2 aligns across 8 bases. Germline V gene sequence: CDR1 SGHAT, CDR2 FQNNGV. This CDR3 spans 15 amino acids. V was clipped by 3 bases and J by 2 bases; unmatched bases: 5. CDR3 sequence reads: CASSLGLAGQETQYF. CDR3 in DNA: TGTGCCAGCAGCTTGGGTCTAGCGGGTCAAGAGACCCAGTACTTC.

This clonotype was observed many times. The chain combines TRBV29-1 with TRBJ2-5; D remains ambiguous. The CDR3 is 13 amino acids. Per the germline V gene, CDR1 is SQVTM and CDR2 is ANQGSEA. With 4 bases removed from V and 4 bases from J, the gap between germline ends came to 13 bases. CDR3 in DNA: TGCAGCGTTGGTCCACGCTTGTCAGAGACCCAGTACTTC. Protein: CSVGPRLSETQYF.

The V call is TRBV11-2, the J call TRBJ2-5; the D gene is possibly TRBD1 (6 bases). V lost 7 bases and J lost 4, with 13 bases in between. The length of the CDR3 is 13 residues. CDR1 and CDR2 from the germline V gene are SGHAT and FQNNGV. CDR3 loop: CASTLGGVETQYF. DNA for the CDR3: TGTGCCAGCACCCTAGGGGGTGTAGAGACCCAGTACTTC. The full variable domain, with the rest looked up from reference TRBV11-2 and TRBJ2-5, is EAGVAQSPRYKIIEKRQSVAFWCNPISGHATLYWYQQILGQGPKLLIQFQNNGVVDDSQLPKDRFSAERLKGVDSTLKIQPAKLEDSAVYLCASTLGGVETQYFGPGTRLLVL.

The genes are TRBV5-1 and TRBJ1-2; D unresolved. Trimming cost V 0 bases and J 8 bases, with 11 bases left between them. CDR3 length: 13 amino acids. Germline loops: CDR1 SGHRS, CDR2 YFSETQ. CDR3 loop: CASSLGSTGGYTF. CDR3 bases: TGCGCCAGCAGCTTGGGCTCCACCGGGGGCTACACCTTC.

In its sample, this clonotype was seen a few times. The chain combines TRBV27 with TRBJ2-3; 7 bases are shared with TRBD2. Per germline, CDR1 MNHEY and CDR2 SMNVEV (reference sequence). The CDR3 consists of 15 residues. With 2 bases clipped from V and 4 bases from J, the junction kept 6 bases outside the gene matches. The CDR3 DNA reads TGTGCCAGCAGTTTAGGGGCGGGGAGGGCAGATACGCAGTATTTT. Protein: CASSLGAGRADTQYF.

The V gene is TRBV15, the J gene TRBJ1-1, with a tentative D call TRBD1 (6 bases). The CDR3 spans 14 residues. Germline loops: CDR1 LNHNV, CDR2 YYDKDF (reference sequence). Trimming took off 4 bases at V and 1 base at J, with 10 bases between the two ends. Written as DNA, the CDR3 is TGTGCCACCAGCACAGGACAGACGAACACTGAAGCTTTCTTT. Translated, it gives CATSTGQTNTEAFF. Full variable domain (rest looked up from reference TRBV15 and TRBJ1-1): DAMVIQNPRYQVTQFGKPVTLSCSQTLNHNVMYWYQQKSSQAPKLLFHYYDKDFNNEADTPDNFQSRRPNTSFCFLDIRSPGLGDTAMYLCATSTGQTNTEAFFGQGTRLTVV.

This clonotype was picked up a small number of times. V usage is TRBV27 and J usage is TRBJ1-4, with TRBD1 as a possible D gene (5 bases). The CDR3 is 16 residues long. V was clipped by 5 bases and J by 4 bases, with 17 bases between them. Germline CDR1 is MNHEY and CDR2 is SMNVEV (reference sequence). CDR3 in amino acids: CASSPRGGTVNEKLFF. CDR3 DNA sequence: TGTGCCAGCAGTCCCCGGGGGGGGACGGTTAATGAAAAACTGTTTTTT.

This clonotype was counted between two and nine times. This chain connects TRBV20-1 to TRBJ2-7; TRBD2 aligns across 9 bases. The CDR3 runs to 16 residues. The V segment lost 3 bases and the J segment 6 bases; nucleotides outside the gene matches: 15. The germline CDR1 and CDR2 sequences are DFQATT and SNEGSKA (reference sequence). This chain's CDR3 is CSARTAGAGGLVEQYF. The CDR3 nucleotides read TGCAGTGCTAGGACGGCCGGGGCGGGAGGGCTGGTCGAGCAGTACTTC.

CDR3 residues: CASSWGSDTQYF. The CDR3 coding sequence is TGTGCCAGCAGCTGGGGCTCAGATACGCAGTATTTT. The chain carries TRBV5-4 and TRBJ2-3, with D possibly matching TRBD1 (5 bases). V lost 3 bases and J lost 4, with 6 bases in between. The CDR3 has 12 residues. Germline lookup yields CDR1 SGHNT and CDR2 YYREEE (reference sequence).

This clonotype was observed at least ten times. This chain connects TRBV3-1 to TRBJ1-1; D call uncertain. The CDR3 is 14 amino acids. The V gene's germline CDR1 is LGHDT and CDR2 YNNKEL (reference sequence). V shed 1 base and J shed 6 bases, with 12 bases lying between them. The CDR3, as DNA: TGTGCCAGCAGCCAAGGGACGGGAACGGCTGAAGCTTTCTTT. This gives the protein CASSQGTGTAEAFF.

The rearrangement uses TRBV10-3 and TRBJ2-5; D is unclear. There are 16 residues in the CDR3. CDR1 is ENHRY and CDR2 is SYGVKD in the germline V gene. Trimming removed 2 bases from V and 4 bases from J, with 17 bases in between. CDR3 region: CAISEGVGEGRETQYF. The CDR3 nucleotides are TGTGCCATCAGTGAGGGTGTTGGCGAAGGGCGAGAGACCCAGTACTTC.

This clonotype was seen many times. The chain employs TRBV5-1 and TRBJ2-7; TRBD2 agrees at 11 bases. Germline trimming cut 4 bases from V and 2 bases from J; bases unmatched to any gene: 8. This CDR3 contains 16 residues. The germline V gene encodes CDR1 SGHRS and CDR2 YFSETQ. CDR3 amino acids: CASSPQLAGDAYEQYF. As DNA, the CDR3 is TGCGCCAGCAGCCCCCAACTAGCGGGGGACGCCTACGAGCAGTACTTC.

Ten or more counts support this clonotype. The CDR3 loop reads CASSSKGGGNEKLFF. CDR3 in DNA: TGTGCCAGCAGTTCAAAAGGGGGGGGTAATGAAAAACTGTTTTTT. V gene TRBV28 combines with J gene TRBJ1-4; D is possibly TRBD1 (6 bases). This CDR3 is built from 15 residues. The germline gives CDR1 MDHEN, CDR2 SYDVKM. Deletions cut 4 bases from V and 4 bases from J, with 13 bases between.

Written as DNA, the CDR3 is TGTGCCAGCAGTTTTATCGGGAAGACAGATACGCAGTATTTT. Translation: CASSFIGKTDTQYF. The chain has TRBV6-5 and TRBJ2-3, with D possibly being TRBD2 (5 bases). Trimming removed 4 bases at V and 3 bases at J, with 11 bases between. The CDR3 length is 14 residues. CDR1 is MNHEY and CDR2 is SVGAGI in the germline V gene.

This clonotype appeared many times. In DNA form, the CDR3 reads TGCGCCAGCAGCCAAGATGGCCGGGCGGGAGTACCCTACGAGCAGTACTTC. Protein product: CASSQDGRAGVPYEQYF. V and J are TRBV4-1 and TRBJ2-7; TRBD2 matches 7 bases. Unmatched junction bases numbered 10, after V lost 0 bases and J lost 2 bases. Per the germline V gene, CDR1 is MGHRA and CDR2 is YSYEKL. This CDR3 region has 17 residues.

This clonotype has a count of ten or more. V is TRBV18 and J is TRBJ2-5; D possibly corresponds to TRBD2 (6 bases). With 0 bases removed from V and 7 bases from J, the gap between germline ends came to 6 bases. The CDR3 consists of 12 residues. Germline assignment: CDR1 KGHSH and CDR2 LQKENI. The CDR3 here is CASSPPEGTQYF. In DNA form, the CDR3 reads TGTGCCAGCTCACCACCGGAGGGGACCCAGTACTTC. The whole variable domain, remainder taken from reference TRBV18 and TRBJ2-5, is NAGVMQNPRHLVRRRGQEARLRCSPMKGHSHVYWYRQLPEEGLKFMVYLQKENIIDESGMPKERFSAEFPKEGPSILRIQQVVRGDSAAYFCASSPPEGTQYFGPGTRLLVL.

This clonotype was counted between two and nine times. The chain combines TRBV25-1 with TRBJ2-3, with D possibly matching TRBD2 (5 bases). The CDR3 covers 14 residues. CDR1 and CDR2 (germline): MGHDK, SYGVNS. V was trimmed by 4 bases and J by 6 bases, leaving 14 bases between them. The CDR3: CASSAVAQWDTQYF. CDR3 nucleotides: TGTGCCAGCAGTGCCGTAGCGCAGTGGGATACGCAGTATTTT. Full variable domain (rest looked up from reference TRBV25-1 and TRBJ2-3): EADIYQTPRYLVIGTGKKITLECSQTMGHDKMYWYQQDPGMELHLIHYSYGVNSTEKGDLSSESTVSRIRTEHFPLTLESARPSHTSQYLCASSAVAQWDTQYFGPGTRLTVL.

This clonotype was found many times. V usage is TRBV5-1 and J usage is TRBJ1-4; D remains unclear. The CDR3 is 16 amino acids. Trimming shortened V by 5 bases and J by 0 bases, and 14 bases separated the two germline ends. Germline V lookup: CDR1 SGHRS, CDR2 YFSETQ. The CDR3 loop is CASRPSSGTTNEKLFF. CDR3 bases: TGCGCCAGCAGGCCATCGTCCGGGACAACTAATGAAAAACTGTTTTTT.